A single TCR beta chain is shown here with its context. What it recognizes is unknown. Sequencing used immunoSEQ multiplex PCR; TCRdb keeps in-frame clones, though not all of them. The table records 60,000 to 85,000 clones, roughly 74% of them present only once. Pools of viral peptides were used by the ViraFEST assay to expand antigen-specific CD4+ T cells ahead of sequencing. Researchers isolated CD4+ T cells once around 11 days of culture had elapsed. Either the BNT162b2 or mRNA-1273 vaccine was given to participants in two doses. IL-2 medium supplanted half the medium on days 3 and 7. J lost 3 bases, V lost 1 base, and 3 bases had no gene match. The CDR3 covers 14 residues. CDR1 SGHDT and CDR2 YYEEEE come from the germline V gene. These data are taken from a study of vaccination effects on CD4 cells after COVID-19. Study-level findings and limits: Substantial clonal contraction characterized both infection- and vaccine-induced clones late after vaccination.

The genes are TRBV5-6 and TRBJ2-5, with 7 nucleotides matching TRBD1. Specimen: CD4+ T cells from PBMCs cultured with HCoV-229E spike peptides, collected after COVID-19 vaccination. The clonotype was recovered from a human donor who received a COVID-19 vaccine. CDR3 sequence reads: CASSLLDREETQYF. In DNA, the CDR3 is TGTGCCAGCAGCTTGTTAGACAGGGAAGAGACCCAGTACTTC.